This TCR beta chain was sequenced during a study of CD8 T cells in Susac syndrome. This CDR3 has 15 residues. The V end lost 2 bases, the J end lost 5 bases, and 15 bases lay between the germline ends. The germline V gene has CDR1 MGHRA and CDR2 YSYEKL. The RNA, roughly 0.5 to 1 ug, was put through reverse transcription using random hexamers. By means of immunoSEQ multiplex PCR, TCR beta CDR3 spanning 54 Vbeta and 13 Jbeta underwent amplification. TCRdb fed the immunoSEQ multiplex PCR reads into MiXCR, producing one record per CDR3 protein. The sample contains around 56,000 distinct CDR3 sequences, just over 90% of which appear only once. Sequencing of TCR beta covered CD8+ and CD4+ T cells obtained from blood. Negative isolation yielded CD4+ and CD8+ T cells, and FACS enriched TEMRA cells.

This TCR was recovered from a human donor in good health. The V call is TRBV4-1, the J call TRBJ2-5; D is perhaps TRBD1 or TRBD2 (5 bases each). Material: CD8+ T cells from PBMCs. The CDR3 coding sequence is TGCGCCAGCAGCCAAATTCCCGGGGACGGCGAGACCCAGTACTTC. Amino acid sequence: CASSQIPGDGETQYF.